These 32 T cell receptor beta chains share one sample of origin, sequenced in a study of T cells in Graves' hyperthyroidism and ophthalmopathy. RNA transcripts served as the template for amplifying TCR beta CDR3 regions. TCR CDR3 underwent first-round RT-PCR with the HTBI primer set. One entry per CDR3 protein results from TCRdb running MiXCR on the multiplex PCR reads. Altogether fewer than 700,000 distinct CDR3 sequences are present, approximately 17% being singletons, with the ten largest covering 17%. Sequenced input: blood. Receptors were obtained from a woman aged 18-30 years with Graves' ophthalmopathy.

Ten or more counts support this clonotype. The rearrangement joins TRBV7-8 to TRBJ2-1; 8 nucleotides line up with TRBD2. Germline V lookup: CDR1 SGHVS, CDR2 FQNEAQ. V lost 7 bases and J lost 4; bases outside the gene matches: 9. The CDR3 has 15 residues. CDR3 sequence (DNA): TGTGCCAGCATCCTACTAGCGGATACTTACAATGAGCAGTTCTTC. It is translated as CASILLADTYNEQFF.

The chain uses TRBV6-4 and TRBJ2-2; TRBD1 matches at 7 bases. J was trimmed by 7 bases and V by 5 bases; bases with no gene match: 10. The CDR3 has 15 residues. The V gene's germline CDR1 is MRHNA and CDR2 SNTAGT. CDR3 in amino acids: CASSYQRGQGGELFF. The CDR3 DNA follows: TGTGCCAGCAGTTATCAGAGGGGGCAAGGCGGGGAGCTGTTTTTT.

Note on this clonotype: This may come from a read error, since a much larger clone is one base off. The chain is built from TRBV29-1 and TRBJ1-1; the D gene is possibly TRBD1 (5 bases). Germline V CDR1 and CDR2: SQVTM, ANQGSEA. Trimming left V 3 bases short and J 7 bases short, with 6 bases between. This CDR3 region has 10 residues. CDR3 loop: CSVEGGEAFF. The CDR3, as DNA: TGCAGCGTTGAGGGGGGTGAAGCTTTCTTT.

This clonotype has only a few counts. The V and J genes are TRBV25-1 and TRBJ2-2; TRBD1 aligns across 9 bases. The length of the CDR3 is 15 residues. The germline V gene has CDR1 MGHDK and CDR2 SYGVNS. V was pared by 1 base and J by 6 bases, with 3 bases of the junction left unmatched. The CDR3 DNA reads TGTGCCAGCAGTGAATCTGACAGGGGGGCCGGGGAGCTGTTTTTT. It yields the protein CASSESDRGAGELFF.

The sample holds a few counts of this clonotype. The chain's CDR3 is CASSEVKGLGEQYF. In DNA form, the CDR3 reads TGTGCCAGCAGTGAGGTGAAAGGCCTAGGCGAGCAGTACTTC. The chain joins TRBV6-1 to TRBJ2-7; no clear D gene. V was pared by 3 bases and J by 6 bases, with 15 bases between. CDR3 length equals 14 residues. Germline assignment: CDR1 MNHNS and CDR2 SASEGT.

Many counts were recorded for this clonotype. The chain recombines TRBV2 with TRBJ2-1; D is undetermined. Looked up from germline, CDR1 is SNHLY and CDR2 is FYNNEI. The V end was cut by 7 bases, the J end by 0 bases, with 10 bases between. CDR3 length equals 14 residues. The CDR3 coding sequence is TGTGCCAGCATCGGGCGGTCCTCCTACAATGAGCAGTTCTTC. Protein product: CASIGRSSYNEQFF.

Many counts were recorded for this clonotype. This chain uses TRBV3-1 with TRBJ2-3, with 8 bases fitting TRBD1. CDR3 length: 16 amino acids. Germline CDR1 reads LGHDT; CDR2 reads YNNKEL (reference sequence). The junction had 11 bases not matched to a gene; V was cut back by 4 bases and J by 5 bases. The CDR3: CASSPLRDRIGDTQYF. As DNA, the CDR3 is TGTGCCAGCAGCCCTCTCCGGGACAGGATTGGAGATACGCAGTATTTT.

This clonotype was seen many times. The rearrangement links TRBV3-2 to TRBJ1-5. TRBV3-2 represents a pseudogene. The CDR3 loop spans 15 amino acids. Here the CDR3 reads CASSEGGDHNQPQHF. Here the CDR3 DNA reads TGTGCCAGCAGCGAAGGGGGAGACCACAATCAGCCCCAGCATTTT.

This clonotype was detected many times. The V and J genes are TRBV7-2 and TRBJ2-7; a weak D match, TRBD2 (5 bases). Germline V gives CDR1 SGHTA, CDR2 FQGNSA. The CDR3 consists of 14 residues. Trimming pared 0 bases from V and 4 bases from J, leaving 10 bases between. The CDR3 DNA sequence: TGTGCCAGCAGCTTAGCACTAGGTCCTTACGAGCAGTACTTC. The encoded protein is CASSLALGPYEQYF.

Only a few counts were recorded for this clonotype. The V call is TRBV18, the J call TRBJ1-2; 9 nucleotides align to TRBD1. The CDR3 extends over 15 amino acids. J lost 5 bases, V lost 2 bases, and 6 bases had no gene match. Germline CDR1 and CDR2: KGHSH and LQKENI. CDR3 DNA sequence: TGTGCCAGCTCACCAGGGACAGGGCCTCAGTATGGCTACACCTTC. This translates into CASSPGTGPQYGYTF.

This clonotype showed up many times. CDR3 in DNA: TGTGCCAGCAGAGGGTTCAACTATGGCTACACCTTC. Its translation is CASRGFNYGYTF. V and J are TRBV28 and TRBJ1-2; D gene unclear. V was shortened by 6 bases and J by 2 bases, with 7 bases between the two germline ends. Germline CDR1 MDHEN, CDR2 SYDVKM. This CDR3 comprises 12 residues.

This clonotype appeared a few times. The CDR3 protein is CASIGAGMPDYEQYF. In DNA, the CDR3 is TGTGCCAGCATAGGGGCGGGAATGCCAGACTACGAGCAGTACTTC. This chain links TRBV2 with TRBJ2-7, with a possible D match to TRBD2 (6 bases). Germline assignment: CDR1 SNHLY and CDR2 FYNNEI. CDR3 size: 15 residues. V lost 7 bases to trimming and J lost 3 bases, with 19 bases between them.

Only a few counts were recorded for this clonotype. This chain joins TRBV20-1 and TRBJ1-5; D not certain. Germline V gene sequence: CDR1 DFQATT, CDR2 SNEGSKA (reference sequence). The CDR3 is 13 amino acids. The germline V and J ends were trimmed by 0 bases and 8 bases, with 11 bases remaining between them. The CDR3 nucleotides read TGCAGTGCTAGAGACTGGAGAACGGAGCCCCAGCATTTT. The encoded protein is CSARDWRTEPQHF.

This clonotype was picked up a small number of times. With a much larger clone just one base away, this may be a read error. The chain combines TRBV13 with TRBJ2-1; 8 nucleotides match TRBD1. The CDR3 extends over 16 amino acids. In germline, CDR1 is PRHDT, CDR2 FYEKMQ (reference sequence). The CDR3 loop is CASSRTDRVSYNEQSF. The CDR3 DNA reads as TGTGCCAGCAGCCGGACGGACAGGGTGTCCTACAATGAGCAGTCCTTC.

This CDR3 reads CASYDRTNTGELFF. The CDR3 nucleotides are TGTGCCAGCTACGACAGGACGAACACCGGGGAGCTGTTTTTT. The chain recombines TRBV28 with TRBJ2-2; D is perhaps TRBD1 (6 bases). CDR1 is MDHEN and CDR2 is SYDVKM in the germline V gene. V was clipped by 8 bases and J by 0 bases, with 10 bases between them. The CDR3 is 14 amino acids.

The V and J genes are TRBV3-1 and TRBJ1-2, with 9 bases aligning to TRBD1. This CDR3 has 13 residues. The V gene's germline CDR1 is LGHDT and CDR2 YNNKEL (reference sequence). J was trimmed by 5 bases and V by 4 bases; bases with no gene match: 2. In DNA form, the CDR3 reads TGTGCCAGCAGCCGACAGGGGGTGTATGGCTACACCTTC. It codes for CASSRQGVYGYTF.

This clonotype has only a few counts. The chain uses TRBV6-7 and TRBJ1-5; D remains unclear. TRBV6-7 is an ORF, and what it does is uncertain. The CDR3 runs 12 residues. V shed 3 bases and J shed 5 bases, with 5 bases lying between them. The CDR3 region has the DNA TGTGCCAGCAGTTATGGTGATCAGCCCCAGCATTTT. Protein sequence: CASSYGDQPQHF.

Many counts were recorded for this clonotype. The chain uses TRBV20-1 and TRBJ2-3; D gene unclear. From germline, CDR1 is DFQATT and CDR2 SNEGSKA (reference sequence). The length of the CDR3 is 11 residues. The germline V and J ends were trimmed by 3 bases and 4 bases, with 5 bases remaining between them. The CDR3 DNA reads TGCAGTGCTAGCTTCGCAGATACGCAGTATTTT. Translated: CSASFADTQYF.

This clonotype has only a few counts. The chain is built from TRBV14 and TRBJ2-7; D is unresolved. CDR3 length: 16 amino acids. The V gene's germline CDR1 is SGHDN and CDR2 FVKESK. V was cut by 0 bases and J by 3 bases, with 15 bases left in between. CDR3 residues: CASSQDSVTTLYEQYF. CDR3 in DNA: TGTGCCAGCAGCCAAGACTCCGTAACTACCCTCTACGAGCAGTACTTC.

This clonotype was seen a handful of times. This chain joins TRBV19 and TRBJ1-1; 8 bases are shared with TRBD1. The CDR3 is made up of 16 amino acids. V trimming: 6 bases; J trimming: 0 bases; junction bases outside the gene matches: 9. Germline V CDR1 and CDR2: LNHDA, SQIVND (reference sequence). The CDR3 loop reads CASRKNQGAVNTEAFF. DNA of the CDR3: TGTGCCAGTAGAAAGAACCAGGGGGCGGTGAACACTGAAGCTTTCTTT.

This clonotype was picked up many times. V gene TRBV20-1 combines with J gene TRBJ2-5; TRBD2 matches 12 bases. Germline V lookup: CDR1 DFQATT, CDR2 SNEGSKA (reference sequence). V dropped 5 bases and J dropped 5; count of bases not matched to a gene: 12. CDR3 length: 16 residues. CDR3 nucleotide sequence: TGCAGTGCTCCGTCTGCTAGCGGGAGGGCCGGGGAGACCCAGTACTTC. Translated: CSAPSASGRAGETQYF.

The rearrangement joins TRBV4-1 to TRBJ1-2; TRBD1 is a possible D gene (6 bases). The V and J ends lost 1 base and 5 bases respectively, with 14 bases between them. The CDR3 extends over 15 amino acids. Germline V lookup: CDR1 MGHRA, CDR2 YSYEKL. The CDR3 nucleotides read TGCGCCAGCAGCCAAGGAGGACGGCAGGGGTATGGCTACACCTTC. Amino acid sequence: CASSQGGRQGYGYTF.

This clonotype has a count of ten or more. This chain joins TRBV3-1 and TRBJ1-1; D gene uncertain. V was clipped by 0 bases and J by 6 bases, with 8 bases between them. Germline assignment: CDR1 LGHDT and CDR2 YNNKEL (reference sequence). The CDR3 consists of 13 residues. CDR3 in amino acids: CASSQDPYSEAFF. CDR3 nucleotide sequence: TGTGCCAGCAGCCAAGATCCCTACTCTGAAGCTTTCTTT.

This clonotype was seen more than once but under ten times. A read error may account for a junction end that differs from germline. J is TRBJ1-5 and V is TRBV20-1; D might be TRBD1 (6 bases). The CDR3 contains 15 residues. The germline CDR1 and CDR2 sequences are DFQATT and SNEGSKA (reference sequence). The CDR3 region has the DNA TGCAGTGCTAGAGGCCAGGGGATCAGCAATCGGCCCCAGCATTTT. Protein product: CSARGQGISNRPQHF.

This clonotype was recorded a few times. The rearrangement uses TRBV27 and TRBJ1-3; no definite D call. Germline CDR1 MNHEY, CDR2 SMNVEV (reference sequence). V shed 6 bases and J shed 0 bases, with 9 bases lying between them. The CDR3 totals 14 residues. The chain's CDR3 is CASRSGISGNTIYF. The CDR3 bases are TGTGCCAGCAGATCGGGGATCTCTGGAAACACCATATATTTT.

This clonotype was counted ten times or more. This chain links TRBV5-1 with TRBJ2-7; D gene uncertain. CDR3 length: 12 amino acids. The V gene lost 3 bases and the J gene lost 5 bases, with 9 bases spanning the gap. Germline lookup yields CDR1 SGHRS and CDR2 YFSETQ. The CDR3 nucleotides are TGCGCCAGCAGCTACGTCCCGGACGAGCAGTACTTC. Translating gives CASSYVPDEQYF. Looking up the rest from reference TRBV5-1 and TRBJ2-7 gives the full variable domain: KAGVTQTPRYLIKTRGQQVTLSCSPISGHRSVSWYQQTPGQGLQFLFEYFSETQRNKGNFPGRFSGRQFSNSRSEMNVSTLELGDSALYLCASSYVPDEQYFGPGTRLTVT.

This clonotype came up many times. The rearrangement links TRBV27 to TRBJ2-1, with a tentative D call TRBD1 (5 bases). Deletions cut 5 bases from V and 3 bases from J, with 14 bases between. Germline V gene lookup returns CDR1 MNHEY and CDR2 SMNVEV (reference sequence). This CDR3 comprises 15 residues. The CDR3 here is CASSADSPDYNEQFF. CDR3 in DNA: TGTGCCAGCAGTGCAGACAGCCCCGACTACAATGAGCAGTTCTTC.

A few counts support this clonotype. The chain is built from TRBV3-1 and TRBJ1-2; a possible D gene is TRBD1 (5 bases). Per the germline V gene, CDR1 is LGHDT and CDR2 is YNNKEL (reference sequence). Trimming removed 3 bases at V and 4 bases at J, with 12 bases between. The CDR3 totals 14 residues. The CDR3 reads CASSQEGRIYGYTF. For the CDR3, the DNA is TGTGCCAGCAGCCAGGAGGGACGGATCTATGGCTACACCTTC.

At least ten counts were recorded for this clonotype. The J gene is TRBJ2-7, the V gene TRBV2; no firm D call. The V gene's germline CDR1 is SNHLY and CDR2 FYNNEI. The V and J ends lost 4 bases and 4 bases respectively, with 8 bases between them. The CDR3 totals 12 residues. The CDR3 here is CASSAERYEQYF. In DNA, the CDR3 is TGTGCCAGCAGTGCCGAGCGATACGAGCAGTACTTC.

This clonotype was detected once. The J gene is TRBJ2-7, the V gene TRBV30; 12 bases are shared with TRBD2. J lost 5 bases, V lost 3 bases, and 8 bases had no gene match. The germline V gene has CDR1 GTSNPN and CDR2 SVGIG (reference sequence). This CDR3 is 15 amino acids long. CDR3 residues: CAWSPASGGADEQYF. The CDR3 nucleotides are TGTGCCTGGAGCCCCGCTAGCGGGGGGGCCGACGAGCAGTACTTC.

At least ten counts were recorded for this clonotype. This sequence joins TRBV6-7 and TRBJ1-5; D possibly corresponds to TRBD1 (5 bases). TRBV6-7 is recorded as an ORF, its role being uncertain. The CDR3 length is 17 residues. V dropped 5 bases and J dropped 2 bases, with 19 bases sitting between them. CDR3 DNA sequence: TGTGCCAGCAGTGACGTGAGGGACCTCGGGGGCAATCAGCCCCAGCATTTT. Translation: CASSDVRDLGGNQPQHF.

This clonotype has a handful of counts. V and J are TRBV28 and TRBJ2-7, with D possibly being TRBD1 or TRBD2 (6 bases each). V dropped 3 bases and J dropped 5 bases, with 20 bases sitting between them. Germline V gene data show CDR1 as MDHEN and CDR2 as SYDVKM. CDR3 length: 16 amino acids. This CDR3 reads CASSLVSMTGADEQYF. CDR3 DNA sequence: TGTGCCAGCAGTTTGGTCTCGATGACGGGGGCGGACGAGCAGTACTTC.